This passage covers 30 T cell receptor beta chains from one sample sequenced in a study of post-analysis software for immune sequencing data. Study-level points and caveats: When patients were compared with controls, about 5 TRBV segments were more frequent, TRBV5-6, TRBV5-1 and TRBV20-1 among them.

For these receptors, no antigen is known. Unique molecular identifiers had been added to the TCR beta cDNA libraries. MiXCR, run by TCRdb on the PCR reads, gives a single entry per CDR3 protein. The sample consists of some 240,000 distinct CDR3 sequences, about 38% of them appearing once. Sequencing used blood. The source is a girl between 10 and 17 years old with multiple sclerosis.

The chain carries TRBV4-2 and TRBJ1-1; D may be TRBD1 (5 bases). Looked up from germline, CDR1 is LGHNA and CDR2 is YNFKEQ. V lost 3 bases to trimming and J lost 7 bases, with 9 bases between them. The CDR3 is 12 residues long. This CDR3 reads CASSQSTVEAFF. DNA of the CDR3: TGTGCCAGCAGCCAGTCGACAGTTGAAGCTTTCTTT.

This chain joins TRBV10-3 and TRBJ2-2; maybe TRBD2 (5 bases). The germline gives CDR1 ENHRY, CDR2 SYGVKD. V dropped 5 bases and J dropped 8 bases, with 9 bases sitting between them. The length of the CDR3 is 12 residues. The CDR3 region is CAISWGEGELFF. For the CDR3, the DNA is TGTGCCATCAGTTGGGGAGAGGGGGAGCTGTTTTTT.

Ten or more counts support this clonotype. The CDR3, as DNA: TGTGCCAGTAGACAGGGGCTAGGGGCTGGGATCGAGCAGTTCTTC. Translation gives CASRQGLGAGIEQFF. J is TRBJ2-1 and V is TRBV19, with 7 bases that match TRBD1. The CDR3 length is 15 residues. Trimming at V came to 6 bases and at J to 10 bases, leaving 15 bases not matched to a gene. CDR1 LNHDA and CDR2 SQIVND come from the germline V gene (reference sequence).

This clonotype was detected many times. V and J are TRBV24-1 and TRBJ2-1; a weak D match, TRBD1 (6 bases). The CDR3 contains 15 residues. V gave up 3 bases and J gave up 3 bases, with 11 bases separating them. Germline V gene lookup returns CDR1 KGHDR and CDR2 SFDVKD. In nucleotides, the CDR3 is TGTGCCACCAGTGATGCTAGAGGGGGCTACAATGAGCAGTTCTTC. Protein product: CATSDARGGYNEQFF.

The chain links TRBV28 to TRBJ1-2, with 7 bases that match TRBD1. The CDR3 has 14 amino acids. The J segment lost 6 bases and the V segment lost 2 bases, leaving 6 bases of the junction unmatched. The germline V gene encodes CDR1 MDHEN and CDR2 SYDVKM. CDR3 protein: CASSLGGQLNGYTF. CDR3 sequence (DNA): TGTGCCAGCAGTTTAGGGGGACAGCTAAATGGCTACACCTTC.

This clonotype was detected a few times. The chain employs TRBV11-2 and TRBJ2-1, with D maybe TRBD2 (5 bases). Germline CDR1 reads SGHAT; CDR2 reads FQNNGV. V gave up 8 bases and J gave up 3 bases, with 5 bases separating them. This CDR3 is built from 11 residues. In nucleotides, the CDR3 is TGTGCCAGCCGGGACTACAATGAGCAGTTCTTC. Translation: CASRDYNEQFF.

This clonotype was observed many times. The chain links TRBV13 to TRBJ2-5, with TRBD2 matching over 14 bases. With 4 bases clipped from V and 2 bases from J, the junction kept 6 bases outside the gene matches. CDR3 length equals 17 residues. The V gene's germline CDR1 is PRHDT and CDR2 FYEKMQ (reference sequence). CDR3 DNA: TGTGCCAGCAGCTCCCAGACTAGCGGGAGGGAACAAGAGACCCAGTACTTC. It yields the protein CASSSQTSGREQETQYF.

Concerning this clonotype itself: One end of the junction varies from germline; a read error may be responsible. The chain carries TRBV12-3 or TRBV12-4 and TRBJ1-2; TRBD1 aligns across 8 bases. The CDR3 runs to 16 residues. This chain's CDR3 is CVSRGPGQASGRGYTF. In DNA, the CDR3 is TGTGTCAGCAGGGGACCGGGACAGGCCTCGGGACGCGGCTACACCTTC.

This clonotype was detected many times. The CDR3 loop is CASSWGLAGGNEQFF. In DNA, the CDR3 is TGTGCCAGCAGCTGGGGACTAGCGGGGGGCAATGAGCAGTTCTTC. The V and J genes are TRBV7-9 and TRBJ2-1, with 15 bases identical to TRBD2. Trimming removed 4 bases from V and 6 bases from J; junction bases left unmatched: 1. Germline CDR1 and CDR2: SEHNR and FQNEAQ (reference sequence). This CDR3 contains 15 residues.

This clonotype showed up many times. V and J are TRBV6-1 and TRBJ2-2; 9 bases agree with TRBD1. V dropped 6 bases and J dropped 2; count of bases not matched to a gene: 16. CDR1 and CDR2 (germline): MNHNS, SASEGT. The CDR3 is 19 residues long. CDR3 amino acids: CASSDLGPGQGVNTGELFF. DNA of the CDR3: TGTGCCAGCAGCGACCTAGGACCGGGACAGGGTGTTAACACCGGGGAGCTGTTTTTT.

This clonotype was counted many times. V and J are TRBV9 and TRBJ1-4; possibly TRBD1 for D (6 bases). The CDR3 loop spans 15 amino acids. Germline CDR1 is SGDLS and CDR2 is YYNGEE. Trimming shortened V by 0 bases and J by 4 bases, and 10 bases separated the two germline ends. CDR3: CASSVEGQFNEKLFF. DNA for the CDR3: TGTGCCAGCAGCGTAGAAGGACAGTTTAATGAAAAACTGTTTTTT.

Note on this clonotype: One base away lies a much larger clone, so this may be a sequencing read error. The chain is built from TRBV28 and TRBJ2-5, with D tentatively TRBD1 (6 bases). Germline loops: CDR1 MDHEN, CDR2 SYDVKM. There are 13 residues in the CDR3. V lost 6 bases, J lost 11 bases, and 19 bases lay in between. The CDR3 DNA reads TGTGCCAGCAGGGAGACAGGCGTCGATGAGCAGTACTTC. Translating it yields CASRETGVDEQYF.

This clonotype has at least ten counts. The chain links TRBV7-2 to TRBJ1-2, with TRBD1 as a possible D gene (6 bases). Germline CDR1 and CDR2: SGHTA and FQGNSA. This CDR3 comprises 16 residues. Trimming stripped 2 bases from V and 4 bases from J, with 17 bases between. This chain's CDR3 is CASSLKSVGGPYGYTF. The CDR3 nucleotides read TGTGCCAGCAGCTTAAAATCTGTAGGGGGTCCCTATGGCTACACCTTC. The variable domain in full, with the rest retrieved from reference TRBV7-2 and TRBJ1-2, is GAGVSQSPSNKVTEKGKDVELRCDPISGHTALYWYRQSLGQGLEFLIYFQGNSAPDKSGLPSDRFSAERTGGSVSTLTIQRTQQEDSAVYLCASSLKSVGGPYGYTFGSGTRLTVV.

The chain uses TRBV20-1 and TRBJ2-5; TRBD1 aligns across 7 bases. Germline lookup yields CDR1 DFQATT and CDR2 SNEGSKA (reference sequence). V trimming: 0 bases; J trimming: 2 bases; junction bases outside the gene matches: 3. This CDR3 has 14 amino acids. As DNA, the CDR3 is TGCAGTGCTAGAGATGGACAGGCTCAAGAGACCCAGTACTTC. This codes for CSARDGQAQETQYF.

Many counts were recorded for this clonotype. Sequence at one end of the junction differs from germline and may be a read error. The genes are TRBV5-1 and TRBJ2-3, with TRBD2 matching over 8 bases. CDR1 SGHRS and CDR2 YFSETQ come from the germline V gene. CDR3 length equals 15 residues. The CDR3 sequence is CVSNPTSAYTDTQYF. The CDR3 DNA reads as TGCGTCAGCAACCCGACTAGCGCATACACAGATACGCAGTATTTT.

Concerning this clonotype itself: Possible read error: a much larger clone is one base away. The chain employs TRBV5-1 and TRBJ2-3, with D possibly being TRBD1 or TRBD2 (6 bases each). Germline V CDR1 and CDR2: SGHRS, YFSETQ. The V end lost 4 bases, the J end lost 9 bases, and 15 bases lay between the germline ends. The length of the CDR3 is 13 residues. The CDR3 loop is CASSLRGEETQYF. CDR3 in DNA: TGCGCCAGCAGCCTGAGGGGGGAAGAGACGCAGTATTTT.

With regard to this clonotype: Since a much larger clone is just one base distant, this may be a read error. V gene TRBV28 combines with J gene TRBJ1-1; D possibly corresponds to TRBD1 (5 bases). Germline V gene sequence: CDR1 MDHEN, CDR2 SYDVKM. This CDR3 is 12 amino acids long. CDR3 coding DNA: TGTGTCGTACAGGAAATGAACACTGAAGCTTTCTTT. Its protein product is CVVQEMNTEAFF.

The rearrangement links TRBV5-1 to TRBJ1-4, with D unresolved. Trimming removed 4 bases at V and 8 bases at J, with 18 bases between. This CDR3 has 15 amino acids. Germline V gives CDR1 SGHRS, CDR2 YFSETQ. CDR3 sequence reads: CASSPGWGEEEKLFF. CDR3 coding DNA: TGCGCCAGCAGCCCGGGGTGGGGAGAGGAAGAAAAACTGTTTTTT.

This clonotype has only a few counts. This sequence joins TRBV12-3 or TRBV12-4 and TRBJ2-4, with 9 bases lining up with TRBD1. The CDR3 runs to 14 residues. J was trimmed by 13 bases and V by 5 bases; bases with no gene match: 12. The DNA of the CDR3 is TGTGCCAGCAGTCCCGGGACAGGGTTGGGGGAGCAGTACTTC. Protein: CASSPGTGLGEQYF.

V gene TRBV7-3 combines with J gene TRBJ2-1, with 7 bases identical to TRBD2. The V segment lost 5 bases and the J segment 4 bases; nucleotides outside the gene matches: 11. Germline V gives CDR1 SGHTA, CDR2 FQGTGA. This CDR3 is built from 16 residues. CDR3 sequence reads: CASSPATSLIYNEQFF. The CDR3 DNA sequence: TGTGCCAGCAGCCCCGCGACTAGCTTAATATACAATGAGCAGTTCTTC.

This clonotype was observed a handful of times. The V and J genes are TRBV3-1 and TRBJ1-6, with D uncertain. The CDR3 extends over 15 amino acids. Looked up from germline, CDR1 is LGHDT and CDR2 is YNNKEL (reference sequence). V shed 2 bases and J shed 9 bases, with 14 bases lying between them. CDR3 sequence reads: CASSQLSTGSSPLHF. As DNA, the CDR3 is TGTGCCAGCAGCCAATTGTCGACGGGGAGTTCACCCCTCCACTTT.

Regarding this clonotype: Possible read error: a much larger clone is one base away. The rearrangement joins TRBV12-3 or TRBV12-4 to TRBJ2-3, with 7 bases matching TRBD1. This CDR3 region has 14 residues. Trimming at V came to 6 bases and at J to 4 bases, leaving 7 bases not matched to a gene. CDR3 nucleotides: TGTGCCAGCAGGCGGACAGGAAGCGCAGATACGCAGTATTTT. Its protein is CASRRTGSADTQYF.

In this sample, this clonotype turned up a few times. The chain has TRBV12-3 or TRBV12-4 and TRBJ1-2, with TRBD1 identical over 8 bases. The V and J ends lost 6 bases and 8 bases, in that order; junction bases with no gene match: 8. The CDR3 sequence is 13 residues long. The CDR3 protein is CASSLRGPVGYTF. The CDR3 nucleotides read TGTGCCAGCAGCCTCAGGGGGCCAGTGGGCTACACCTTC.

This chain links TRBV20-1 with TRBJ2-6; D not certain. V was shortened by 3 bases and J by 0 bases, with 6 bases between the two germline ends. Germline V gives CDR1 DFQATT, CDR2 SNEGSKA (reference sequence). CDR3 length: 14 residues. This CDR3 reads CSAREISGANVLTF. CDR3 in DNA: TGCAGTGCTAGGGAGATCTCTGGGGCCAACGTCCTGACTTTC.

This clonotype was seen at least ten times. The V gene is TRBV30, the J gene TRBJ2-1; TRBD2 matches 10 bases. Germline loops: CDR1 GTSNPN, CDR2 SVGIG (reference sequence). The CDR3 has 15 amino acids. The V gene end was trimmed by 3 bases and the J gene end by 4 bases; junction bases not matched to a gene: 6. This CDR3 reads CAWSPPAGGYNEQFF. CDR3 in DNA: TGTGCCTGGAGCCCACCAGCGGGGGGGTACAATGAGCAGTTCTTC.

This clonotype was seen at least ten times. The chain recombines TRBV5-1 with TRBJ1-6; D uncertain. The CDR3 has 16 amino acids. Trimming took 0 bases from V and 0 from J, leaving 7 bases between them. CDR1 and CDR2 (germline): SGHRS, YFSETQ. CDR3 sequence reads: CASSLERSSYNSPLHF. DNA for the CDR3: TGCGCCAGCAGCTTGGAGAGGAGCTCCTATAATTCACCCCTCCACTTT.

This clonotype has a count of ten or more. The rearrangement uses TRBV7-8 and TRBJ2-3; weak D call: TRBD2 (6 bases). Germline CDR1 SGHVS, CDR2 FQNEAQ. V was cut by 0 bases and J by 2 bases, with 18 bases left in between. The CDR3 covers 18 residues. The CDR3 is CASSLARLLATVTDTQYF. In DNA form, the CDR3 reads TGTGCCAGCAGCTTAGCGCGTCTGCTAGCGACTGTCACAGATACGCAGTATTTT.

This clonotype was observed at least ten times. The rearrangement links TRBV7-2 to TRBJ2-5, with TRBD2 matching 12 bases. The germline gives CDR1 SGHTA, CDR2 FQGNSA. J lost 5 bases, V lost 4 bases, and 8 bases had no gene match. The CDR3 runs to 16 residues. CDR3 nucleotides: TGTGCCAGCAGCTCCCTTCGACTAGCGGGAGAGGAGACCCAGTACTTC. It specifies CASSSLRLAGEETQYF.

Worth noting for this clonotype: This CDR3 fails to terminate in the conserved phenylalanine or tryptophan, so it likely reflects a read error. This chain connects TRBV20-1 to TRBJ2-3, with no clear D. V lost 3 bases and J lost 5, with 3 bases in between. CDR1 and CDR2 (germline): DFQATT, SNEGSKA (reference sequence). CDR3 length: 10 amino acids. The CDR3 sequence is CSARVDTQYC. Here the CDR3 DNA reads TGCAGTGCTAGGGTAGATACGCAGTATTGT.

This clonotype was seen more than once but under ten times. The chain is built from TRBV5-1 and TRBJ2-5; 8 bases align to TRBD1. The J segment lost 1 base and the V segment lost 3 bases, leaving 2 bases of the junction unmatched. CDR1 SGHRS and CDR2 YFSETQ come from the germline V gene. The CDR3 loop spans 14 amino acids. The CDR3 nucleotides are TGCGCCAGCAGCTGGGGGACAGGCCAAGAGACCCAGTACTTC. Translated, it gives CASSWGTGQETQYF. The full variable domain, in which reference TRBV5-1 and TRBJ2-5 provide the parts outside the CDR3, is KAGVTQTPRYLIKTRGQQVTLSCSPISGHRSVSWYQQTPGQGLQFLFEYFSETQRNKGNFPGRFSGRQFSNSRSEMNVSTLELGDSALYLCASSWGTGQETQYFGPGTRLLVL.